This is a list of T cell receptor beta chains from one sample in a study of cytomegalovirus exposure and HLA in healthy donors. Here immunoSEQ multiplex PCR was the method, and the copy in TCRdb shows in-frame clones only, minus some. The sample carries 150,000 to 200,000 clones, 80% to 85% recorded once. The sequenced sample consisted of PBMCs. The receptor set was obtained from a woman aged 18-30 years in good health and CMV-seropositive. CDR3s include the opening cysteine and the closing phenylalanine or tryptophan. Fields, in order: V gene, clone size, D gene, J gene, CDR3 protein, CDR3 DNA. D genes are given only for firm matches. The size of a clone is reported for some rows only, either as once, few or many, or as a class for expanded clones.

V: TRBV15; size: once; D: TRBD2; J: TRBJ2-1; CDR3: CATSRGGASGGNEQFF; DNA: TGTGCCACCAGCAGGGGAGGGGCTAGCGGGGGGAACGAGCAGTTCTTC
V: TRBV9; size: .; D: TRBD1; J: TRBJ1-6; CDR3: CASSPRDRSNSPLHF; DNA: TGTGCCAGCAGCCCCCGGGACAGGAGTAATTCACCCCTCCACTTT
V: TRBV2; size: once; D: .; J: TRBJ2-3; CDR3: CASSEERGSATQYF; DNA: TGTGCCAGCAGTGAAGAACGGGGGAGTGCTACGCAGTATTTT
V: TRBV6-1; size: once; D: TRBD1; J: TRBJ2-5; CDR3: CASAKGANQETQYF; DNA: TGTGCCAGCGCAAAGGGGGCAAACCAAGAGACCCAGTACTTC
V: TRBV13; size: .; D: .; J: TRBJ1-1; CDR3: CASSLSGNTEAFF; DNA: TGTGCCAGCAGCCTCAGCGGGAACACTGAAGCTTTCTTT
V: TRBV27; size: once; D: .; J: TRBJ2-5; CDR3: CASSLGSQETQYF; DNA: TGTGCCAGCAGTTTGGGCTCGCAAGAGACCCAGTACTTC
V: TRBV9; size: .; D: TRBD1; J: TRBJ1-6; CDR3: CASSAEGQSYSPLHF; DNA: TGTGCCAGCAGCGCGGAGGGACAGTCTTATTCACCCCTCCACTTT
V: TRBV2; size: .; D: .; J: TRBJ2-3; CDR3: CASSGLPLDSTDTQYF; DNA: TGTGCCAGCAGTGGCCTCCCACTTGATAGCACAGATACGCAGTATTTT
V: TRBV18; size: .; D: TRBD2; J: TRBJ2-1; CDR3: CASSPPGRGGEQFF; DNA: TGTGCCAGCTCACCACCTGGACGGGGGGGTGAGCAGTTCTTC
V: TRBV5-1; size: .; D: .; J: TRBJ1-1; CDR3: CASSLVGGRMNTEAFF; DNA: TGCGCCAGCAGCTTGGTGGGGGGACGGATGAACACTGAAGCTTTCTTT
V: TRBV6-1; size: .; D: TRBD1; J: TRBJ2-2; CDR3: CASTTGGVSTGELFF; DNA: TGTGCCAGCACGACAGGGGGCGTGAGTACCGGGGAGCTGTTTTTT
V: TRBV5-4; size: .; D: TRBD1; J: TRBJ1-2; CDR3: CASSQGGQLGEGYGYTF; DNA: TGTGCCAGCAGCCAGGGGGGACAGCTAGGAGAGGGGTATGGCTACACCTTC
V: TRBV11-1; size: .; D: TRBD1; J: TRBJ1-1; CDR3: CASSRDRYTEAFF; DNA: TGTGCCAGCAGCCGGGACAGATACACTGAAGCTTTCTTT
V: TRBV19; size: .; D: TRBD1; J: TRBJ1-3; CDR3: CASSIRTGGYGNTIYF; DNA: TGTGCCAGTAGTATTCGGACAGGGGGATACGGAAACACCATATATTTT
V: TRBV9; size: .; D: TRBD2; J: TRBJ2-2; CDR3: CASSVVPSGSGELFF; DNA: TGTGCCAGCAGCGTAGTTCCTAGCGGGAGCGGGGAGCTGTTTTTT
V: TRBV7-2; size: .; D: .; J: TRBJ1-4; CDR3: CASSPKTFATNEKLFF; DNA: TGTGCCAGCAGCCCTAAGACATTTGCAACTAATGAAAAACTGTTTTTT
V: TRBV19; size: .; D: TRBD1; J: TRBJ1-5; CDR3: CASSTTGFFQPQHF; DNA: TGTGCCAGTAGTACGACAGGGTTCTTTCAGCCCCAGCATTTT
V: TRBV6-1; size: .; D: .; J: TRBJ1-5; CDR3: CASSERRVQPQHF; DNA: TGTGCCAGCAGTGAACGGAGGGTTCAGCCCCAGCATTTT
V: TRBV9; size: once; D: TRBD2; J: TRBJ2-1; CDR3: CASSSTGTSLPNEQFF; DNA: TGTGCCAGCAGCTCAACCGGGACTAGCCTGCCGAATGAGCAGTTCTTC
V: TRBV7-9; size: .; D: .; J: TRBJ1-1; CDR3: CASSPGPTEAFF; DNA: TGTGCCAGCAGCCCAGGCCCCACTGAAGCTTTCTTT
V: TRBV6-5; size: .; D: .; J: TRBJ2-2; CDR3: CASSAVNTGELFF; DNA: TGTGCCAGCTCTGCAGTGAACACCGGGGAGCTGTTTTTT
V: TRBV9; size: .; D: TRBD1; J: TRBJ2-2; CDR3: CASSASGTGGEGELFF; DNA: TGTGCCAGCAGCGCCTCTGGGACAGGGGGCGAAGGGGAGCTGTTTTTT
V: TRBV7-9; size: .; D: TRBD1; J: TRBJ1-3; CDR3: CASSGGLRSGNTIYF; DNA: TGTGCCAGCTCAGGGGGGTTGCGCTCTGGAAACACCATATATTTT
V: TRBV6-1; size: once; D: .; J: TRBJ2-7; CDR3: CATVELQEQMYEQYF; DNA: TGTGCCACCGTCGAACTTCAGGAACAGATGTACGAGCAGTACTTC
V: TRBV5-6; size: few; D: .; J: TRBJ2-7; CDR3: CASSTGSLLEYF; DNA: TGTGCCAGCAGCACCGGGTCCCTATTGGAGTACTTC
V: TRBV11-3; size: .; D: .; J: TRBJ1-6; CDR3: CASSLNILPNSPLHF; DNA: TGTGCCAGCAGCTTAAACATCCTTCCGAATTCACCCCTCCACTTT
V: TRBV28; size: .; D: .; J: TRBJ1-2; CDR3: CASSRQMNYGYTF; DNA: TGTGCCAGCAGTCGACAGATGAACTATGGCTACACCTTC
V: TRBV19; size: .; D: .; J: TRBJ2-5; CDR3: CASSTPAGETQYF; DNA: TGTGCCAGTAGTACCCCCGCGGGCGAGACCCAGTACTTC
V: TRBV9; size: .; D: TRBD2; J: TRBJ2-5; CDR3: CASSVGASGGTYQETQYF; DNA: TGTGCCAGCAGCGTAGGGGCTAGCGGGGGGACGTACCAAGAGACCCAGTACTTC
V: TRBV28; size: .; D: .; J: TRBJ1-2; CDR3: CASSLTAPDNYGYTF; DNA: TGTGCCAGCAGTTTGACAGCACCAGATAACTATGGCTACACCTTC
V: TRBV25-1; size: .; D: .; J: TRBJ1-1; CDR3: CASSEFSTVNTEAFF; DNA: TGTGCCAGCAGTGAGTTTTCGACAGTCAACACTGAAGCTTTCTTT
V: TRBV5-6; size: .; D: .; J: TRBJ1-2; CDR3: CASTAEGLSKAGGYTF; DNA: TGTGCCAGCACCGCTGAGGGTCTTTCTAAGGCTGGTGGCTACACCTTC
V: TRBV6-1; size: few; D: .; J: TRBJ2-7; CDR3: CASSRSTNYEQYF; DNA: TGTGCCAGCAGTCGGTCTACCAACTACGAGCAGTACTTC
V: TRBV2; size: few; D: TRBD1; J: TRBJ1-6; CDR3: CASSDSGQNNSPLHF; DNA: TGTGCCAGCAGTGATTCGGGACAGAATAATTCACCCCTCCACTTT
V: TRBV4-3; size: .; D: TRBD1; J: TRBJ1-2; CDR3: CASSQAPGQGAFYGYTF; DNA: TGCGCCAGCAGCCAAGCACCGGGACAGGGGGCTTTCTATGGCTACACCTTC
V: TRBV13; size: .; D: TRBD2; J: TRBJ2-1; CDR3: CASSLLAGGLKAHYNEQFF; DNA: TGTGCCAGCAGCTTATTAGCGGGGGGGCTTAAGGCCCACTACAATGAGCAGTTCTTC
V: TRBV7-2; size: .; D: .; J: TRBJ1-2; CDR3: CASSPRTWGNYGYTF; DNA: TGTGCCAGCAGCCCGCGGACATGGGGTAACTATGGCTACACCTTC
V: TRBV29-1; size: few; D: .; J: TRBJ1-5; CDR3: CSVGGRDQPQHF; DNA: TGCAGCGTGGGAGGGAGGGATCAGCCCCAGCATTTT
V: TRBV19; size: .; D: .; J: TRBJ1-1; CDR3: CASAGAAESEAFF; DNA: TGTGCCAGCGCAGGGGCGGCAGAATCTGAAGCTTTCTTT
V: TRBV9; size: .; D: TRBD2; J: TRBJ2-3; CDR3: CASSVDAGGDTDTQYF; DNA: TGTGCCAGCAGCGTAGACGCGGGGGGGGACACAGATACGCAGTATTTT
V: TRBV11-2; size: .; D: .; J: TRBJ1-1; CDR3: CASSSNRRATEAFF; DNA: TGTGCCAGCAGTAGTAACCGCAGGGCCACTGAAGCTTTCTTT
V: TRBV19; size: many; D: TRBD1; J: TRBJ1-6; CDR3: CASSRSTGTGYSPLHF; DNA: TGTGCCAGTAGCAGGTCTACCGGGACAGGCTATTCACCCCTCCACTTT
V: TRBV6-1; size: few; D: TRBD1; J: TRBJ1-5; CDR3: CASRGWDRGDQPQHF; DNA: TGTGCCAGCCGAGGGTGGGACAGGGGAGATCAGCCCCAGCATTTT
V: TRBV15; size: .; D: TRBD1; J: TRBJ2-3; CDR3: CATSTTTGGGLAGTDTQYF; DNA: TGTGCCACCAGCACGACGACAGGGGGCGGTTTAGCGGGCACAGATACGCAGTATTTT
V: TRBV25-1; size: .; D: .; J: TRBJ2-1; CDR3: CASSVPGQRNEQFF; DNA: TGTGCCAGCAGTGTCCCGGGTCAGAGGAATGAGCAGTTCTTC
V: TRBV6-5; size: .; D: TRBD1; J: TRBJ2-5; CDR3: CASSWAQGARETQYF; DNA: TGTGCCAGCAGTTGGGCACAGGGGGCTCGAGAGACCCAGTACTTC
V: TRBV5-1; size: .; D: TRBD1; J: TRBJ1-1; CDR3: CASSGEQGANTEAFF; DNA: TGCGCCAGCAGCGGAGAACAGGGGGCGAACACTGAAGCTTTCTTT
V: TRBV6-6; size: .; D: .; J: TRBJ2-6; CDR3: CASSYSTGGANVLTF; DNA: TGTGCCAGCAGTTACTCGACAGGTGGGGCCAACGTCCTGACTTTC
V: TRBV2; size: .; D: .; J: TRBJ1-5; CDR3: CASRGTLNQPQHF; DNA: TGTGCCTCAAGAGGAACACTCAATCAGCCCCAGCATTTT
V: TRBV4-1; size: .; D: .; J: TRBJ1-2; CDR3: CASSPDTGYGYTF; DNA: TGCGCCAGCAGCCCCGATACTGGTTATGGCTACACCTTC
V: TRBV6-5; size: .; D: .; J: TRBJ1-1; CDR3: CASSYDRGEAFF; DNA: TGTGCCAGCAGTTACGACAGAGGAGAAGCTTTCTTT
V: TRBV6-4; size: once; D: TRBD2; J: TRBJ2-3; CDR3: CASSAGTTSTDTQYF; DNA: TGTGCCAGCAGTGCCGGGACTACTAGCACAGATACGCAGTATTTT
V: TRBV4-1; size: .; D: .; J: TRBJ2-7; CDR3: CASSPPQGMKYEQYF; DNA: TGCGCCAGCAGCCCCCCCCAGGGGATGAAATACGAGCAGTACTTC
V: TRBV5-1; size: once; D: TRBD2; J: TRBJ2-3; CDR3: CASSLTAGGHTDTQYF; DNA: TGCGCCAGCAGCTTGACGGCGGGGGGACACACAGATACGCAGTATTTT
V: TRBV18; size: .; D: .; J: TRBJ2-7; CDR3: CASSPGGGPYEQYF; DNA: TGTGCCAGCTCACCGGGCGGGGGCCCTTACGAGCAGTACTTC
V: TRBV7-8; size: .; D: TRBD1; J: TRBJ2-7; CDR3: CASSKTGVPYEQYF; DNA: TGTGCCAGCAGCAAAACAGGGGTGCCCTACGAGCAGTACTTC